The clone carrying this T cell receptor (beta chain) was detected many times. The data derive from a study of regulatory T cells in long-lasting Graves disease. Libraries of TCR beta came from iRepertoire HTBI primers plus Arm-PCR of CDR3 regions. TCRdb reprocessed the multiplex PCR reads via MiXCR and lists one record per CDR3 protein. The table shows approximately 490,000 distinct CDR3 sequences, with 15% to 20% occurring only once. Time point: newly diagnosed GD, antithyroid drugs for less than 3 months. PBMCs provided the RNA from which the TCR library was made. V was clipped by 10 bases and J by 5 bases; unmatched bases: 8. The CDR3 contains 14 residues. The germline V gene has CDR1 SNHLY and CDR2 FYNNEI. The same sample was also used in a study of T cells in Graves' hyperthyroidism and ophthalmopathy.

The sequencing here drew on peripheral blood mononuclear cells (PBMCs), taken at new diagnosis, from a patient treated with antithyroid drugs. This clonotype originated in a man aged 35 to 55 with Graves disease. This chain links TRBV2 with TRBJ2-1; TRBD2 matches 10 bases. CDR3: CANARLAGDNEQFF. The CDR3 DNA reads as TGTGCCAACGCCAGGCTAGCGGGAGACAATGAGCAGTTCTTC.